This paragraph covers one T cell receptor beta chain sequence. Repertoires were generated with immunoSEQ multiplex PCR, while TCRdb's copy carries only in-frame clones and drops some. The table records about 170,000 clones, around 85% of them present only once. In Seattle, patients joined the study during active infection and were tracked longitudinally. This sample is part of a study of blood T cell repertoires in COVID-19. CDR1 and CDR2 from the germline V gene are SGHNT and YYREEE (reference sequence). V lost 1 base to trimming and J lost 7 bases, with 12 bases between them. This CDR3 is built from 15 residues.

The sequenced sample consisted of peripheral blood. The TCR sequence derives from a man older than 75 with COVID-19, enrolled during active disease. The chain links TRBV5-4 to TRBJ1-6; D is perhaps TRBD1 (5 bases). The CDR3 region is CASSLWGGYNSPLHF. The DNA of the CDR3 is TGTGCCAGCAGCTTGTGGGGGGGGTACAATTCACCCCTCCACTTT.